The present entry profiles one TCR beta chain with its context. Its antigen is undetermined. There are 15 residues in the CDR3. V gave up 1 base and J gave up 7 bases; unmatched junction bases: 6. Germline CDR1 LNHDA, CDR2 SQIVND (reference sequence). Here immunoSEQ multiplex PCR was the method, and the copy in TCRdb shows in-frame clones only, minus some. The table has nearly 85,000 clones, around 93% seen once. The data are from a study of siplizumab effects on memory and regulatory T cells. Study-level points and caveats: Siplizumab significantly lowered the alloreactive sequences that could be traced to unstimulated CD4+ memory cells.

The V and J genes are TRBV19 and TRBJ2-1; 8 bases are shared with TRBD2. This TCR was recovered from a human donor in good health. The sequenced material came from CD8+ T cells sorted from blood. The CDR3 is CASSIVSGVRNEQFF. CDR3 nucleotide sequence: TGTGCCAGTAGTATAGTTAGCGGGGTCAGGAATGAGCAGTTCTTC.